This entry features one T cell receptor beta chain sequence. The antigen remains unidentified. The sample is drawn from a study of cytomegalovirus exposure and HLA in healthy donors. General study results and limits: In a later analysis, several top co-occurrence clusters appeared linked to parvovirus B19, influenza, CMV and Epstein-Barr virus.

The PCR ran on 60 Vbeta and 13 Jbeta primers. Assay used: immunoSEQ multiplex PCR; TCRdb lists only in-frame clones, some missing. The data hold around 93,000 clones, with about 79% observed a single time. The CDR3 totals 16 residues. Germline values: CDR1 MNHNY, CDR2 SVGAGI (reference sequence). V was pared by 4 bases and J by 1 base, with 6 bases of the junction left unmatched. Input material: PBMCs. The V and J genes are TRBV6-6 and TRBJ2-3; 9 bases map to TRBD2. The clonotype was recovered from a man aged 50-59 years in good health and CMV-seronegative. The CDR3 DNA sequence: TGTGCCAGCAGTTCTGCGGCGGGGGGGGGCACAGATACGCAGTATTTT. Its protein is CASSSAAGGGTDTQYF.